This TCR beta chain originates from a study of blood T cell repertoires in COVID-19. Measured with immunoSEQ multiplex PCR; TCRdb has only the in-frame clones, and not every one. The table includes about 380,000 clones, roughly 87% detected once. This clone was found a few times. Germline V gene data show CDR1 as LNHNV and CDR2 as YYDKDF (reference sequence). V shed 5 bases, J shed 6 bases, and the junction held 9 bases outside the gene matches. The CDR3 loop spans 15 amino acids. The sequencing sample was made of PBMCs or T cells enriched from blood (not recorded which). The TCR sequence derives from a woman in her 30s who had recovered from COVID-19. The V call is TRBV15, the J call TRBJ1-5, with 8 bases fitting TRBD1. This chain's CDR3 is CATSWQGALGQPQHF. The CDR3 bases are TGTGCCACCAGCTGGCAGGGGGCGTTGGGTCAGCCCCAGCATTTT.